One sample yielded the 23 T cell receptor beta chains listed below, sequenced in a study of CD8 T cells in Susac syndrome. Random hexamers were used to reverse transcribe the RNA input (about 0.5 to 1 ug). TCRdb itself ran the immunoSEQ multiplex PCR reads through MiXCR, one entry per CDR3 protein. The repertoire includes 120,000 or so distinct CDR3 sequences, around 96% of them detected once, and around 0.12% sits in the top ten. The sample was CD4+ T cells from PBMCs. These receptors were collected from a human donor in good health.

The chain is built from TRBV28 and TRBJ2-3; maybe TRBD2 (6 bases). CDR3 length equals 15 residues. Germline CDR1 is MDHEN and CDR2 is SYDVKM. Trimming left V 7 bases short and J 1 base short, with 15 bases between. This CDR3 is CASTLGGLGTDTQYF. The CDR3 bases are TGTGCCAGCACATTGGGAGGACTTGGCACAGATACGCAGTATTTT.

The V gene is TRBV6-6, the J gene TRBJ2-5; either TRBD1 or TRBD2 may supply D (5 bases each). The V end lost 6 bases, the J end lost 3 bases, and 14 bases lay between the germline ends. The CDR3 spans 14 residues. Germline V gene lookup returns CDR1 MNHNY and CDR2 SVGAGI (reference sequence). Here the CDR3 reads CASRGLGTKETQYF. The CDR3 DNA is TGTGCCAGCAGGGGTTTGGGGACCAAAGAGACCCAGTACTTC.

The V call is TRBV19, the J call TRBJ1-5; D is unresolved. Trimming cost V 4 bases and J 0 bases, with 7 bases left between them. The CDR3 sequence is 14 residues long. In germline, CDR1 is LNHDA, CDR2 SQIVND (reference sequence). The chain's CDR3 is CASSTPDSNQPQHF. In DNA form, the CDR3 reads TGTGCCAGTAGTACCCCCGATAGCAATCAGCCCCAGCATTTT.

The J gene is TRBJ2-2, the V gene TRBV30; D might be TRBD1 (6 bases). From germline, CDR1 is GTSNPN and CDR2 SVGIG (reference sequence). The CDR3 covers 13 residues. V was cut by 2 bases and J by 4 bases, with 8 bases left in between. Here the CDR3 reads CAWSTGPTGELFF. CDR3 coding DNA: TGTGCCTGGAGTACAGGGCCCACCGGGGAGCTGTTTTTT.

The rearrangement joins TRBV11-2 to TRBJ2-3; no reliable D call. Trimming pared 5 bases from V and 2 bases from J, leaving 20 bases between. Germline values: CDR1 SGHAT, CDR2 FQNNGV. CDR3 length equals 17 residues. In nucleotides, the CDR3 is TGTGCCAGCAGCCCCGTGATTGCGACTTACCTCACAGATACGCAGTATTTT. It codes for CASSPVIATYLTDTQYF.

The chain joins TRBV4-1 to TRBJ2-4, with D tentatively TRBD2 (6 bases). This CDR3 has 20 amino acids. Deletions cut 2 bases from V and 1 base from J, with 24 bases between. From germline, CDR1 is MGHRA and CDR2 YSYEKL. The CDR3 reads CASSQSGLSGQEGAKNIQYF. CDR3 in DNA: TGCGCCAGCAGCCAATCGGGTCTCAGCGGCCAGGAGGGCGCCAAAAACATTCAGTACTTC.

The J gene is TRBJ2-3, the V gene TRBV5-1, with D hard to call. The CDR3 contains 15 residues. Germline V gene lookup returns CDR1 SGHRS and CDR2 YFSETQ. The V end was cut by 4 bases, the J end by 2 bases, with 14 bases between. CDR3 DNA sequence: TGCGCCAGCAGCCCTGGACCCCTAATCACAGATACGCAGTATTTT. The encoded protein is CASSPGPLITDTQYF.

This clonotype was observed a handful of times. This rearrangement joins TRBV18 to TRBJ2-7; TRBD1 agrees at 10 bases. The CDR3 runs 17 residues. Germline V gene sequence: CDR1 KGHSH, CDR2 LQKENI. J was trimmed by 0 bases and V by 6 bases; bases with no gene match: 11. The CDR3 DNA reads TGTGCCAGCTCCTCCAGGGGAGGACAGGGGGGCTCCTACGAGCAGTACTTC. As protein: CASSSRGGQGGSYEQYF.

The chain employs TRBV29-1 and TRBJ2-1; 8 bases fit TRBD2. Trimming at V came to 2 bases and at J to 1 base, leaving 7 bases not matched to a gene. Germline V gene data show CDR1 as SQVTM and CDR2 as ANQGSEA. This CDR3 has 16 amino acids. The DNA for the CDR3 is TGCAGCGTTGAACTAGCGGGCTACGGGTCCTACAATGAGCAGTTCTTC. Protein: CSVELAGYGSYNEQFF.

The chain uses TRBV3-1 and TRBJ2-7; TRBD1 agrees at 9 bases. Per germline, CDR1 LGHDT and CDR2 YNNKEL (reference sequence). This CDR3 region has 14 residues. The junction had 8 bases not matched to a gene; V was cut back by 4 bases and J by 7 bases. The CDR3 DNA follows: TGTGCCAGCAGCCCCCGGACAGGGGCGGGGGAGCAGTACTTC. Protein sequence: CASSPRTGAGEQYF.

The chain couples TRBV25-1 to TRBJ2-6; D gene uncertain. Trimming took off 1 base at V and 0 bases at J, with 7 bases between the two ends. Germline loops: CDR1 MGHDK, CDR2 SYGVNS. The CDR3 is 16 amino acids. The CDR3 DNA reads as TGTGCCAGCAGTGAATCCGCCCTCTCTGGGGCCAACGTCCTGACTTTC. It yields the protein CASSESALSGANVLTF.

V and J are TRBV25-1 and TRBJ1-1, with TRBD1 matching 8 bases. CDR3 length equals 15 residues. The trim removed 2 bases at V and 5 bases at J, leaving 7 bases unmatched. Germline values: CDR1 MGHDK, CDR2 SYGVNS. CDR3 region: CASSERQGRGTEAFF. The CDR3 nucleotides read TGTGCCAGCAGTGAAAGACAGGGGCGTGGAACTGAAGCTTTCTTT. The full variable domain, rest sourced from reference TRBV25-1 and TRBJ1-1, is EADIYQTPRYLVIGTGKKITLECSQTMGHDKMYWYQQDPGMELHLIHYSYGVNSTEKGDLSSESTVSRIRTEHFPLTLESARPSHTSQYLCASSERQGRGTEAFFGQGTRLTVV.

This rearrangement joins TRBV24-1 to TRBJ2-2; 8 bases line up with TRBD1. This CDR3 has 16 amino acids. From germline, CDR1 is KGHDR and CDR2 SFDVKD. V lost 3 bases to trimming and J lost 8 bases; unmatched junction nucleotides: 10. CDR3 in DNA: TGTGCCACCAGTGATGCGGGACAGGCAAGGAATGGGGAGCTGTTTTTT. Amino acids: CATSDAGQARNGELFF.

This chain connects TRBV5-6 to TRBJ2-6; unclear D gene. Germline V gene lookup returns CDR1 SGHDT and CDR2 YYEEEE. V lost 5 bases to trimming and J lost 4 bases, with 13 bases between them. The CDR3 has 15 amino acids. The CDR3 spells CASRATSKGANVLTF. In DNA, the CDR3 is TGTGCCAGCAGAGCCACGAGTAAAGGGGCCAACGTCCTGACTTTC.

This chain uses TRBV28 with TRBJ2-7; tentatively, D is TRBD1 or TRBD2 (5 bases each). In germline, CDR1 is MDHEN, CDR2 SYDVKM. V lost 8 bases and J lost 7, with 15 bases in between. This CDR3 is 12 amino acids long. CDR3 DNA sequence: TGTGCCAGCGGCCTCGGGGCTTGGGAGCAGTACTTC. Its protein product is CASGLGAWEQYF.

This chain uses TRBV29-1 with TRBJ2-5, with D possibly called TRBD1 or TRBD2 (5 bases each). This CDR3 comprises 12 residues. Germline assignment: CDR1 SQVTM and CDR2 ANQGSEA. Trimming removed 6 bases from V and 4 bases from J, with 12 bases in between. CDR3 loop: CSVRGDGETQYF. The CDR3 nucleotides are TGCAGCGTCAGAGGGGATGGAGAGACCCAGTACTTC. Full variable domain (rest looked up from reference TRBV29-1 and TRBJ2-5): SAVISQKPSRDICQRGTSLTIQCQVDSQVTMMFWYRQQPGQSLTLIATANQGSEATYESGFVIDKFPISRPNLTFSTLTVSNMSPEDSSIYLCSVRGDGETQYFGPGTRLLVL.

The CDR3 loop reads CASSQASGQGHYGYTF. CDR3 DNA sequence: TGTGCCAGCAGCCAAGCTTCAGGACAGGGACACTATGGCTACACCTTC. V is TRBV4-2 and J is TRBJ1-2; 8 bases agree with TRBD1. CDR3 length: 16 residues. Per the germline V gene, CDR1 is LGHNA and CDR2 is YNFKEQ. V was clipped by 1 base and J by 3 bases; unmatched bases: 7.

The rearrangement links TRBV12-3 or TRBV12-4 to TRBJ1-5; no definite D call. The CDR3 length is 13 residues. Trimming left V 7 bases short and J 1 base short, with 8 bases between. In DNA, the CDR3 is TGTGCCAGCACCCTCAGAAGCAATCAGCCCCAGCATTTT. Its translation: CASTLRSNQPQHF.

V and J are TRBV20-1 and TRBJ2-7; 8 bases fit TRBD1. The germline CDR1 and CDR2 sequences are DFQATT and SNEGSKA (reference sequence). The J segment lost 6 bases and the V segment lost 6 bases, leaving 13 bases of the junction unmatched. The CDR3 is 14 residues long. The CDR3 here is CSASISGQGSEQYF. Here the CDR3 DNA reads TGCAGTGCGAGTATCTCTGGACAGGGATCCGAGCAGTACTTC.

The gene calls are TRBV5-1 and TRBJ2-1; 7 bases map to TRBD2. V dropped 7 bases and J dropped 12; count of bases not matched to a gene: 16. The CDR3 has 14 residues. Germline V CDR1 and CDR2: SGHRS, YFSETQ. The CDR3 sequence: CASRLAGVDYVQFF. The CDR3 coding sequence is TGCGCCAGCCGACTGGCGGGAGTTGATTATGTGCAGTTCTTC.

This chain connects TRBV28 to TRBJ2-6; TRBD1 might be the D (7 bases). Trimming removed 2 bases at V and 3 bases at J, with 20 bases between. The CDR3 runs to 19 residues. The germline V gene has CDR1 MDHEN and CDR2 SYDVKM. The CDR3 nucleotides are TGTGCCAGCAGTTTACTACTCTTGGAGGGGGCGCGTGGGGCCAACGTCCTGACTTTC. Translated, it gives CASSLLLLEGARGANVLTF. Full variable domain (rest looked up from reference TRBV28 and TRBJ2-6): DVKVTQSSRYLVKRTGEKVFLECVQDMDHENMFWYRQDPGLGLRLIYFSYDVKMKEKGDIPEGYSVSREKKERFSLILESASTNQTSMYLCASSLLLLEGARGANVLTFGAGSRLTVL.

This chain connects TRBV14 to TRBJ2-3; D is perhaps TRBD1 (5 bases). V shed 1 base and J shed 0 bases, with 11 bases lying between them. CDR1 SGHDN and CDR2 FVKESK come from the germline V gene. This CDR3 region has 16 residues. The CDR3 region is CASSQGSRGSTDTQYF. The DNA of the CDR3 is TGTGCCAGCAGCCAAGGTTCAAGGGGAAGCACAGATACGCAGTATTTT.

The genes are TRBV7-9 and TRBJ2-3; no definite D call. The CDR3 is 16 residues long. Trimming removed 3 bases from V and 0 bases from J, with 13 bases in between. CDR1 is SEHNR, CDR2 FQNEAQ, per germline (reference sequence). This CDR3 is CASSFAAGSSTDTQYF. As DNA, the CDR3 is TGTGCCAGCAGCTTTGCGGCAGGCTCTAGCACAGATACGCAGTATTTT.